The source of this T cell receptor beta chain is a study of shared clonotypes between healthy human individuals (dated by TCRdb to about 2020). Regarding the complete study: A few men and two women, aged 18 to 49 years, made up the cohort. Different laboratories and diverse techniques were used to prepare libraries and sequence TCR repertoires, to increase sequencing depth and limit assay-specific biases. Per donor, three plates each were used for CD4 naive and CD4 memory, two for CD8 naive, and one for CD8 memory. Blood TCR repertoires of a handful of healthy adults were deeply sequenced to estimate repertoire size and the extent of clonotype sharing between individuals. Each donor's leukapheresis produced roughly between roughly 0.85 and 9.5 billion PBMCs. Results and caveats for the whole study, not just this receptor: Clonotypes shared by all four sorted-subset donors showed higher generation probabilities than non-shared clonotypes. The small number of donors limited the genetic and exposure-history diversity represented. Based on pairwise subsampling, the degree of clonotype sharing among donors was expected to be affected by sequencing depth. Across a handful of donors, roughly 5.1% of naive CD4, 3.5% of naive CD8, roughly 2.3% of memory CD4, and 0.4% to 0.45% of memory CD8 clonotypes were shared. Rarefaction of sorted-subset datasets indicated incomplete sequencing despite the large sequencing depth. Naive subsets generally had larger estimated clonotype richness than memory subsets. Sampling was restricted to blood, and TCR repertoires in tissue are likely to differ from TCR repertoires in blood.

Using the deep immunoSEQ assay, multiplex PCR amplified TCR CDR3 regions from genomic DNA. Extracted genomic DNA from each cell subset was spread evenly across all wells of several immunoSEQ 96-well plates, with each plate serving as a replicate. For sorted subsets, around 0.2 ug of genomic DNA, equivalent to 25,000 to 30,000 T cell genomes, went into each replicate PCR. The purified libraries were quantified using a Qubit 3.0 fluorometer, sized with a Bioanalyzer 2100, and then quantified again using the KAPA Library Quantification kit. Every immunoSEQ 96-well plate was sequenced on a separate single-read 150-cycle Illumina NextSeq 550 flow cell. Under the source paper's analysis protocol: Because only junctional sequences without quality scores were contained in the immunoSEQ output, filtering matching that applied to full-length reads could not be performed. To assign V/J genes and CDR3, sequences were annotated using PyIR, a Python wrapper for IgBLAST v1.9, with IMGT germline references. Reads were filtered out if the reads had weak V/J assignments (E-value above 1e-6), no CDR3, stop codons, out-of-frame junctions, or ambiguous translated residues. A V3J clonotype was defined by an identical inferred V gene, J gene, and CDR3 amino acid sequence. Percentage overlap between repertoires was calculated by dividing the number of shared unique clonotypes by the size of the smaller repertoire. Richness of each repertoire was evaluated using RTK rarefaction, the Chao1 estimator, and Recon v2.1 estimates of unobserved clonotypes. For all TCRbeta clonotypes obtained by the gDNA method from a handful of donors, generation probabilities were computed with OLGA. TCRdb obtained this table from immuneACCESS and retained in-frame rearrangements with V and J assigned. These tables miss some clones; where compared with another copy, unresolved V genes account for less than half of the shortfall, and the remainder is unexplained. D and trimming were read from the DNA, whereas the V and J calls and clone size are those reported in that table. The sample records hundreds of thousands of clones, 90% to 95% of which are singletons. Together, the top ten hold nearly 25% of the sample.

About this clone: No cognate antigen has been identified for it. The input lacks base qualities; no much larger clone sits a single base away.

CD8 naive samples consisted of CD45RO-negative cells that were positively selected for CCR7, yielding a CD45RA+CCR7+ population without TemRA cells. Donors were healthy HIV-negative adults with no recently reported acute infections or vaccinations. All donors were Caucasian adults living in Nashville, Tennessee, USA. Blood was obtained by leukapheresis, after which PBMCs were separated by Ficoll-Histopaque density gradient centrifugation and cryopreserved in liquid nitrogen vapor phase. Purity and quantity of every magnetically sorted T cell population were checked by analytical flow cytometry. Genomic DNA was isolated from each sorted fraction and quantified by UV absorbance on a Nanodrop 2000c. The clonotype originates from a man aged 25 to 45 in good health. The sample consisted of naive CD8+ T cells sorted from blood. Interpreted using the paper, the cell subset or site label stands for: CD45RA+CCR7+.

The CDR3 protein: CASSYQSGTPSYNEQFF. The DNA sequence reads TGTGCCAGCAGTTACCAAAGCGGAACCCCCTCCTACAATGAGCAGTTCTTC. The rearranged chain carries TRBV27 and TRBJ2-1, with a weak D call of TRBD2 (5 bases match). For CDR1 and CDR2, the germline V gene (reference sequence) lists MNHEY and SMNVEV. Trimming at the junction amounts to 4 bases on V and 0 bases on J, and the germline ends lie 16 bases apart. CDR3 length: 17 amino acids, cysteine to phenylalanine. Of all the DNA, just the CDR3 is kept, 51 bases in frame from base 1.